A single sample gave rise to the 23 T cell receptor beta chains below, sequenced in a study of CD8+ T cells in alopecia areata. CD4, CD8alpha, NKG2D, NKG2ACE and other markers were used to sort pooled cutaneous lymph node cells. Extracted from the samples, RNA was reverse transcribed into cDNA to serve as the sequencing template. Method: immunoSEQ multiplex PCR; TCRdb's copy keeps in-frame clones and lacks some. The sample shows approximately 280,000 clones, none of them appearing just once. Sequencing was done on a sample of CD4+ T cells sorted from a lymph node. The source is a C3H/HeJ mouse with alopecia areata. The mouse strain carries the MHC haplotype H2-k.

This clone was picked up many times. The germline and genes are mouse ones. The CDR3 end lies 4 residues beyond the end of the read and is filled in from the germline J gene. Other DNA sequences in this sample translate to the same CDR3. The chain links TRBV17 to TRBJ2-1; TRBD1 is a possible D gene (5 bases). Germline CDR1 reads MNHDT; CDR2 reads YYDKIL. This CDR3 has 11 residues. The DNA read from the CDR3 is TGTGCTAGCAGTAACAGGGCT. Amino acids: CASSNRA. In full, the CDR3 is CASSNRAEQFF.

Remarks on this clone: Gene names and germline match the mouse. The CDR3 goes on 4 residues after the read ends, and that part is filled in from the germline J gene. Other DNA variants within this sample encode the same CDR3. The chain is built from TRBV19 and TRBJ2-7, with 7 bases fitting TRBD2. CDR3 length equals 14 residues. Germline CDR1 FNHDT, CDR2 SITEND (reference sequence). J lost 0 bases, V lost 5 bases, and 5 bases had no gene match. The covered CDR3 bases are TGTGCCAGCAGAAACTGGGGCGGCTCCTAT. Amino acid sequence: CASRNWGGSY. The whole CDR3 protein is CASRNWGGSYEQYF.

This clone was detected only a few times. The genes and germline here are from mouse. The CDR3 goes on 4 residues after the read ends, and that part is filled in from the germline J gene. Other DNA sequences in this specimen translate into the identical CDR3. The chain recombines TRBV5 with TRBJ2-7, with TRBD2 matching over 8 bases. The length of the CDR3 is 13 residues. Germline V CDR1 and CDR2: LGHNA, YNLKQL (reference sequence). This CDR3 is CASSHDWGYEQYF. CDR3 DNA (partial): TGTGCCAGCAGCCACGACTGGGGTTAT.

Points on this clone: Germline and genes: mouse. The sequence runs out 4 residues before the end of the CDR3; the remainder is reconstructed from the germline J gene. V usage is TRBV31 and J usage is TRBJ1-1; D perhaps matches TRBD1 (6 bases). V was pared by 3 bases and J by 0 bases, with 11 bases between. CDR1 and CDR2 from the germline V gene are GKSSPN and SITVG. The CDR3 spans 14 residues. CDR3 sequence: CAWRRQEPNTEVFF. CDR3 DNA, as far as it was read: TGTGCCTGGAGGCGACAGGAACCAAACACA. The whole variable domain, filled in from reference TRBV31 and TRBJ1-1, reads AQTIHQWPVAEIKAVGSPLSLGCTIKGKSSPNLYWYWQATGGTLQQLFYSITVGQVESVVQLNLSASRPKDDQFILSTEKLLLSHSGFYLCAWRRQEPNTEVFFGKGTRLTVV.

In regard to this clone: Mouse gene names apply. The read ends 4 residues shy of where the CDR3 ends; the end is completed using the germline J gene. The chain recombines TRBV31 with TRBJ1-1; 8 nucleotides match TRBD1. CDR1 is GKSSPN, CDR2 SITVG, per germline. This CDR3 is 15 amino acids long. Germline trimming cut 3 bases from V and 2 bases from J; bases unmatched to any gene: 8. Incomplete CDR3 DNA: TGTGCCTGGAGACCCCTCAGGGGGCGTAACACA. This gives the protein CAWRPLRGRNT. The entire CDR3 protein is CAWRPLRGRNTEVFF.

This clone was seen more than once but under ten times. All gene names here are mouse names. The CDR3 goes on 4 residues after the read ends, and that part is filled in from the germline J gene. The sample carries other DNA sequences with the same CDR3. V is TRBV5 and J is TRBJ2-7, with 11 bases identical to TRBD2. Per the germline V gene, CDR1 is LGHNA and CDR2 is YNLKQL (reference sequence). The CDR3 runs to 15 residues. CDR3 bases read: TGTGCCAGCAGCCAAGTGGGGACTGGGGGTTAT. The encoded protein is CASSQVGTGGY. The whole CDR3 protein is CASSQVGTGGYEQYF.

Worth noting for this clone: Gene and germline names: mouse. This chain's CDR3 is CASSQEEGSYEQYF. CDR3 DNA (partial): TGTGCCAGCAGCCAAGAGGAGGGGAGTTAT. The chain recombines TRBV5 with TRBJ2-7, with D maybe TRBD1 (5 bases). The CDR3 end is not reached by the read, which stops 4 residues before it; the germline J gene fills it in. Germline lookup yields CDR1 LGHNA and CDR2 YNLKQL (reference sequence). The CDR3 has 14 amino acids.

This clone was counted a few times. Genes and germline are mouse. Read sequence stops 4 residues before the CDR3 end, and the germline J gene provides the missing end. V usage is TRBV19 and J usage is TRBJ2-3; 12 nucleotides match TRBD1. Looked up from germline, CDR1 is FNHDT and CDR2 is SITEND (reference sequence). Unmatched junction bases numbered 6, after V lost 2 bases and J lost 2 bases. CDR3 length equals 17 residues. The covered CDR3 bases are TGTGCCAGCAGTATGGGGACAGGGGGCGGGATTGCAGAA. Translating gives CASSMGTGGGIAE. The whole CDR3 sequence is CASSMGTGGGIAETLYF.

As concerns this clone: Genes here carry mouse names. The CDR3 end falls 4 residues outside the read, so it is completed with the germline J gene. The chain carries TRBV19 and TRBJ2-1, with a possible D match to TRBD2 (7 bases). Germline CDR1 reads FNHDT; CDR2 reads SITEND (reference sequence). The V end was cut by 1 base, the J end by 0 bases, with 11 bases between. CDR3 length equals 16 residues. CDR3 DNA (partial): TGTGCCAGCAGTATAATGGGGGGCCCTAACTATGCT. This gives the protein CASSIMGGPNYA. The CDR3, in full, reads CASSIMGGPNYAEQFF. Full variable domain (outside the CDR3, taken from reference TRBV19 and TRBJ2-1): GGIITQTPKFLIGQEGQKLTLKCQQNFNHDTMYWYRQDSGKGLRLIYYSITENDLQKGDLSEGYDASREKKSSFSLTVTSAQKNEMAVFLCASSIMGGPNYAEQFFGPGTRLTVL.

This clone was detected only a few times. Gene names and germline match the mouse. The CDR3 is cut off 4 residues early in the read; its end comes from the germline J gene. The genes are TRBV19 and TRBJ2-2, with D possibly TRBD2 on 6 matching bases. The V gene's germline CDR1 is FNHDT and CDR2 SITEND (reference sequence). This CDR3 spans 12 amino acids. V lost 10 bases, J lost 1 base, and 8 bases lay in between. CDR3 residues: CAATGNTGQLYF. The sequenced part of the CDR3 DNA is TGTGCCGCGACTGGAAACACCGGG.

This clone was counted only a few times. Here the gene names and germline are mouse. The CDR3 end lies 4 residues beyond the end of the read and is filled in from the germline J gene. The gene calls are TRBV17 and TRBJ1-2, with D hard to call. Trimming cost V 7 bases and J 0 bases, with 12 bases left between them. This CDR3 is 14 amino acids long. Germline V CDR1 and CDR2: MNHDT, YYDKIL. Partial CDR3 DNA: TGTGCTAGCAATCGACAACTGGCAAACTCC. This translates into CASNRQLANS. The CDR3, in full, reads CASNRQLANSDYTF.

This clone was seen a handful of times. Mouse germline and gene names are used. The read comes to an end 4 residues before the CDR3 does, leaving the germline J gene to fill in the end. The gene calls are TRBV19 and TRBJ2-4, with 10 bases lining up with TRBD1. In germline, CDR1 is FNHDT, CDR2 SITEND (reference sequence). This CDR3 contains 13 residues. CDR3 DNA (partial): TGTGCCAGCAGTCGACAGGGGGCGAAC. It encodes CASSRQGAN. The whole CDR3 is CASSRQGANTLYF.

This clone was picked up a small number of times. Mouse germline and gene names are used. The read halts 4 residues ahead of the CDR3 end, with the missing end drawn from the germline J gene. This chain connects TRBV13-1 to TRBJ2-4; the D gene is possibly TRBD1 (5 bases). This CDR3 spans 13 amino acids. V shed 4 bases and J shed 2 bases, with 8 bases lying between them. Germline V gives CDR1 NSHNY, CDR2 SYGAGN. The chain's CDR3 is CASSRTNQNTLYF. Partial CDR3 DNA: TGTGCCAGCAGTCGGACAAATCAAAAC.

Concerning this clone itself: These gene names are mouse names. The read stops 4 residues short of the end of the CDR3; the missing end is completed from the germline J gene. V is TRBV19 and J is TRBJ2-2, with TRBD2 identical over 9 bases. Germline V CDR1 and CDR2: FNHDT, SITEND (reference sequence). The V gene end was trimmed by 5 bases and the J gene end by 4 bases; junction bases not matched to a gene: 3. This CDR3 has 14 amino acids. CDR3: CASRGLGSTGQLYF. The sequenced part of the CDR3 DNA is TGTGCCAGCAGGGGACTGGGAAGCACCGGG.

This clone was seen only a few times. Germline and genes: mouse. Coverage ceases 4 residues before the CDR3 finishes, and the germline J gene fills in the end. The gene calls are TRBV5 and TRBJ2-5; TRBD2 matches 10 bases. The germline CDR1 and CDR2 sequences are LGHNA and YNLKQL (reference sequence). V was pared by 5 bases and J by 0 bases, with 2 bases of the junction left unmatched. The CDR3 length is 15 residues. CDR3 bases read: TGTGCCAGCAGCGCGGACTGGGGGAACCAAGAC. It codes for CASSADWGNQD. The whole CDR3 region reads CASSADWGNQDTQYF.

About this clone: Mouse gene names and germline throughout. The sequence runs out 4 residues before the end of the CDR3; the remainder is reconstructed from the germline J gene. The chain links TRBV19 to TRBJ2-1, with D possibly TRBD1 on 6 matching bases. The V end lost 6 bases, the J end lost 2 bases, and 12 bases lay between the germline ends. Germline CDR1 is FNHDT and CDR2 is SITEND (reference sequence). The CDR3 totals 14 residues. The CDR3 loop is CASKDRGYYAEQFF. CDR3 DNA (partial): TGTGCCAGCAAGGACAGAGGATACTATGCT.

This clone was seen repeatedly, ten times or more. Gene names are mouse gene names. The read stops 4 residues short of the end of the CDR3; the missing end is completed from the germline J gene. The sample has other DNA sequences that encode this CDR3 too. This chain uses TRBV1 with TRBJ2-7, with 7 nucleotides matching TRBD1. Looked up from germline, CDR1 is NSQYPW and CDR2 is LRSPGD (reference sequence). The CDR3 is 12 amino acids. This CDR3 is CTCSEGQYEQYF. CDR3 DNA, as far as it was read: TGCACCTGCAGTGAGGGACAGTAT.

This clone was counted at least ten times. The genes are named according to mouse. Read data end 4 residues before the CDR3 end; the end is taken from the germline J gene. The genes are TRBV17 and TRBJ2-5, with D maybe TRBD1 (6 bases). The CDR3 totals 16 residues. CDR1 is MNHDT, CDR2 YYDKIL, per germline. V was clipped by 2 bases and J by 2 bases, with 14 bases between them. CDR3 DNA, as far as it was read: TGTGCTAGCAGTAGAAGGACCGGGACACTCCAAGAC. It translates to CASSRRTGTLQD. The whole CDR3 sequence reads CASSRRTGTLQDTQYF. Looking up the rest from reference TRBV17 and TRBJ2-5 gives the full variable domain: DTTVKQNPRYKLARVGKPVNLICSQTMNHDTMYWYQKKPNQAPKLLLFYYDKILNREADTFEKFQSSRPNNSFCSLYIGSAGLEYSAMYLCASSRRTGTLQDTQYFGPGTRLLVL.

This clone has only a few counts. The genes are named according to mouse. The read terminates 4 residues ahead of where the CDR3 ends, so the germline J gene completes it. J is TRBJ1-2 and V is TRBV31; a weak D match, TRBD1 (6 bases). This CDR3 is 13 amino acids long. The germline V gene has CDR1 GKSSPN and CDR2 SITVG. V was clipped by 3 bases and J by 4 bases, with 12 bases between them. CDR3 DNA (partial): TGTGCCTGGAGAGGGGGGGCTCTCTCC. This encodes CAWRGGALS. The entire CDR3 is CAWRGGALSDYTF.

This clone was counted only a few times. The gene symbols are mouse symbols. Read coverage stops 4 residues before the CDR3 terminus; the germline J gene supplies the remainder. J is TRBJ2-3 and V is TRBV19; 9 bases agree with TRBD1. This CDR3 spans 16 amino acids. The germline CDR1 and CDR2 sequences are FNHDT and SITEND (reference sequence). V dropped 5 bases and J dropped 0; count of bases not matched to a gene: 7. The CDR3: CASSRTGGLSAETLYF. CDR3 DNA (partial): TGTGCCAGCAGCCGCACAGGGGGCCTTAGTGCAGAA.

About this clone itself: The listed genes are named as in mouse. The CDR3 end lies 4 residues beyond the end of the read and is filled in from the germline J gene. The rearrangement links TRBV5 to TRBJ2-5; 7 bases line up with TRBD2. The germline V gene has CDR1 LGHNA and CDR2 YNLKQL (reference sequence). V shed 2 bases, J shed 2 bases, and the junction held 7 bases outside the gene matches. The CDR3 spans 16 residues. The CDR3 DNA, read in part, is TGTGCCAGCAGCCAACTCCCCTGGGGGATCCAAGAC. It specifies CASSQLPWGIQD. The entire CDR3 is CASSQLPWGIQDTQYF.

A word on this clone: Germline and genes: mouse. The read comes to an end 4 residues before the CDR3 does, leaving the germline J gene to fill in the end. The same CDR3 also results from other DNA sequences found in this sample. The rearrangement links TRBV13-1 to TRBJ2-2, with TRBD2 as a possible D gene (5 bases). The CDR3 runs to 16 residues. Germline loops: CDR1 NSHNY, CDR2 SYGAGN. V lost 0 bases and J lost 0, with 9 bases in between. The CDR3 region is CASSDAPGSNTGQLYF. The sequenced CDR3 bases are TGTGCCAGCAGTGATGCACCTGGGTCAAACACCGGG.

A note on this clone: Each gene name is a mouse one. CDR3 loop: CASSHWGGYEQYF. The covered CDR3 bases are TGTGCCAGCAGTCATTGGGGGGGCTAT. V and J are TRBV19 and TRBJ2-7, with 8 positions matching TRBD2. Read coverage stops 4 residues before the CDR3 terminus; the germline J gene supplies the remainder. The germline CDR1 and CDR2 sequences are FNHDT and SITEND (reference sequence). Losses at the gene ends were 4 bases for V and 3 bases for J; bases not matched to a gene: 3. The CDR3 has 13 amino acids.